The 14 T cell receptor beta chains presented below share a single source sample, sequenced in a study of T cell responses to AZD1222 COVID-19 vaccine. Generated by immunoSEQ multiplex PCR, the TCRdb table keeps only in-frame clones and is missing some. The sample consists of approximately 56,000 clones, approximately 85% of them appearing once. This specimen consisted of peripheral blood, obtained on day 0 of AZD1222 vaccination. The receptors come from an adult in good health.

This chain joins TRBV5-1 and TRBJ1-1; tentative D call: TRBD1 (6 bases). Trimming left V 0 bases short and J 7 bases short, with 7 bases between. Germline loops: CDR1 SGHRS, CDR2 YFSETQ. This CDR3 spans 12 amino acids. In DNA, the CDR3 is TGCGCCAGCAGCTTGGACAGGGTTGAAGCTTTCTTT. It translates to CASSLDRVEAFF.

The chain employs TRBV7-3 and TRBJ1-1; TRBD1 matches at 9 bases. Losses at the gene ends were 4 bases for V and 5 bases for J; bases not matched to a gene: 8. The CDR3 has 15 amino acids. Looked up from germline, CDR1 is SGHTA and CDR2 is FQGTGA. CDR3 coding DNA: TGTGCCAGCAGCTCGGGACAGGGCGAGGGGACTGAAGCTTTCTTT. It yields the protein CASSSGQGEGTEAFF.

CDR3: CASSWTGYTGELFF. The CDR3 DNA reads as TGTGCCAGCAGCTGGACAGGTTACACCGGGGAGCTGTTTTTT. The chain combines TRBV5-6 with TRBJ2-2; TRBD1 matches at 7 bases. The CDR3 is made up of 14 amino acids. The junction had 2 bases not matched to a gene; V was cut back by 3 bases and J by 3 bases. The germline V gene encodes CDR1 SGHDT and CDR2 YYEEEE.

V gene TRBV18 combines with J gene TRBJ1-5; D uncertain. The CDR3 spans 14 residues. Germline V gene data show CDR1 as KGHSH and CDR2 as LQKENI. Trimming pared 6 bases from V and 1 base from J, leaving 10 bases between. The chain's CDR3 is CASSEFPSNQPQHF. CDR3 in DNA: TGTGCCAGCTCTGAATTCCCCAGCAATCAGCCCCAGCATTTT.

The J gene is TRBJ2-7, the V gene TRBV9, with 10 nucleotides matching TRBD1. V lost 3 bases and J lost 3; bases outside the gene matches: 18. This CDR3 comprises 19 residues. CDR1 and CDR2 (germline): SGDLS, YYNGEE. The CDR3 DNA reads TGTGCCAGCAGCGACCCCGGGACAGGGGATCCGGACTACTACTACGAGCAGTACTTC. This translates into CASSDPGTGDPDYYYEQYF.

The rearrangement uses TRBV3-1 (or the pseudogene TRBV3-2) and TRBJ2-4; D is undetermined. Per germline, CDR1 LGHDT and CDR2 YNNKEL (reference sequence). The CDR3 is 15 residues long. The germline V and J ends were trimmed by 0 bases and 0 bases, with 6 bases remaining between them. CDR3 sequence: CASSQERRAKNIQYF. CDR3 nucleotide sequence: TGTGCCAGCAGCCAAGAAAGGCGAGCCAAAAACATTCAGTACTTC.

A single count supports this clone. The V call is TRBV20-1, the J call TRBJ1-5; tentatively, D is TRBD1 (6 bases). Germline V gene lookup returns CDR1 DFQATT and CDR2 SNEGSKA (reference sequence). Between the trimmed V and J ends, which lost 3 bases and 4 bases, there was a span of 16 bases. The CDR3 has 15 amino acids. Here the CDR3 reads CSASDGGTMNQPQHF. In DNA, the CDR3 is TGCAGTGCTAGTGATGGTGGGACAATGAATCAGCCCCAGCATTTT.

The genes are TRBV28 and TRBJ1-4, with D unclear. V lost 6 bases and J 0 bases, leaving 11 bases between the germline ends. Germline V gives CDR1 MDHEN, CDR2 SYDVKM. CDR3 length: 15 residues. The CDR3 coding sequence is TGTGCCAGCAGGCGGTTACGGTCAACTAATGAAAAACTGTTTTTT. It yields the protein CASRRLRSTNEKLFF.

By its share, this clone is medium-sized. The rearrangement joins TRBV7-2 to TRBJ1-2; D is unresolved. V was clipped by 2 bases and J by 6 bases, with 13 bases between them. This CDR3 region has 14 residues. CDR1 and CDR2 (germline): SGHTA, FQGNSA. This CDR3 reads CASSLLPPMDGYTF. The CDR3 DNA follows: TGTGCCAGCAGCTTATTACCCCCGATGGATGGCTACACCTTC.

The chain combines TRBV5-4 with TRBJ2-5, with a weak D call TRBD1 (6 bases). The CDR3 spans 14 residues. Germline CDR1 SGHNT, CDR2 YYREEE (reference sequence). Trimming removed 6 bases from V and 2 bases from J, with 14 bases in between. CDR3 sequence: CASNLGTQQETQYF. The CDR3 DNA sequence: TGTGCCAGCAACCTCGGGACACAACAAGAGACCCAGTACTTC.

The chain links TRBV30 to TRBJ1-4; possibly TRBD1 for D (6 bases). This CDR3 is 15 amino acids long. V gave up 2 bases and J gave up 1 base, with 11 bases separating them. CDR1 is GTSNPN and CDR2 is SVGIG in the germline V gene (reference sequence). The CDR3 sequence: CAWSMWGRTNEKLFF. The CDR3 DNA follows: TGTGCCTGGAGTATGTGGGGGCGAACTAATGAAAAACTGTTTTTT.

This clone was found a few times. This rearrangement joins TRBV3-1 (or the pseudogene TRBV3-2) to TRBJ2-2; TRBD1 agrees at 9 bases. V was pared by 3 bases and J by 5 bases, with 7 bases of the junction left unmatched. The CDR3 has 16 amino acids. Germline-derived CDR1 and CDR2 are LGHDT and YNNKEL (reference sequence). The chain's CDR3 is CASSQNRGRNTGELFF. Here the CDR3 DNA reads TGTGCCAGCAGCCAGAACAGGGGGCGCAATACCGGGGAGCTGTTTTTT.

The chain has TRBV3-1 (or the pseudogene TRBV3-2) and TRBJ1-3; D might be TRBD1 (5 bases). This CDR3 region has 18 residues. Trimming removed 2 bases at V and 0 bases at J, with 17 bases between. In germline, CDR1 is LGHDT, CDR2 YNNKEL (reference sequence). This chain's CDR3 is CASSQPNGAVSSGNTIYF. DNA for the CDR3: TGTGCCAGCAGCCAACCTAATGGGGCAGTGAGCTCTGGAAACACCATATATTTT.

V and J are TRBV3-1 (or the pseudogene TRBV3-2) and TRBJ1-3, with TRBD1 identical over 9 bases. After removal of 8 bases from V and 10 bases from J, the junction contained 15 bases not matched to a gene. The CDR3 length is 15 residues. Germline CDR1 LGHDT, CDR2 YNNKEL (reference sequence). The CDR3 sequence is CASGKTGTGLGTIYF. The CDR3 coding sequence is TGTGCCAGCGGAAAAACGGGGACAGGGCTCGGGACCATATATTTT.